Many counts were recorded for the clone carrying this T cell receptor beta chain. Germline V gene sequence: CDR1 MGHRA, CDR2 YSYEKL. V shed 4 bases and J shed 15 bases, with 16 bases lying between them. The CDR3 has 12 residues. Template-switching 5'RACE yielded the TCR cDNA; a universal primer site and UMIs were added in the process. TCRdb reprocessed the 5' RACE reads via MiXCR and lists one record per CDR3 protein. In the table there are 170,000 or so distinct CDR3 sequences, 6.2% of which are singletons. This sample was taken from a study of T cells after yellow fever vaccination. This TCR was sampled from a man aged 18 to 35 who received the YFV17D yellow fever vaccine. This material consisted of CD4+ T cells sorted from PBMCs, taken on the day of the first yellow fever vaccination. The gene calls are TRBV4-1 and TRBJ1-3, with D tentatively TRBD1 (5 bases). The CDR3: CASSRGRAPRYF. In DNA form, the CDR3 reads TGCGCCAGCAGCCGGGGCAGGGCCCCCCGATATTTT.